The sequence of this T cell receptor beta chain was determined in a study of blood T cell repertoires in COVID-19. Study at large: From the United States, Italy and Spain came samples of acute and convalescent COVID-19. PBMCs, B-cell-depleted T cells, or T cells provided the cDNA or gDNA that made up the material.

Trimming stripped 8 bases from V and 2 bases from J, with 16 bases between. Per germline, CDR1 MGHRA and CDR2 YSYEKL. The CDR3 is 15 residues long. In the original analysis: Cell counts per sample came from amplifying reference gene primers. Only in-frame clones appear in the TCRdb table, and some are missing; sequencing was by immunoSEQ multiplex PCR. V and J calls and clone size are as listed in that table; D and trimming were resolved from the DNA. Here the sample spans 130,000 to 150,000 clones, more than 80% being singletons. Sequencing input: peripheral blood. This chain joins TRBV4-1 and TRBJ1-3; D call uncertain. The clonotype originates from a human donor with acute or convalescent COVID-19. The donor label of this sample is uncertain. CDR3 protein: CASRGDLKTGNTIYF. CDR3 bases: TGCGCCAGCCGCGGGGATTTAAAAACTGGAAACACCATATATTTT.